This TCR beta chain was identified during a study of beta chain features in type 1 diabetes. Study-level information: Patients looked much like healthy donors when it came to age, gender and cell yields. Study observations and caveats: Moderately but significantly shorter TCRB CDR3s were found in Type 1 diabetes patients in all four CD4+ subsets.

Losses at the gene ends were 0 bases for V and 3 bases for J; bases not matched to a gene: 4. Germline lookup yields CDR1 ENHRY and CDR2 SYGVKD. This CDR3 is built from 15 residues. Comment on this clone: Its specificity is not known.

By way of CD45RO/CCR7/CD25/CD127/CD95/CD27, the CD4+ regulatory, stem cell-like memory, central memory and naive cells were sorted. Sequenced material consisted of expressed TCRB transcripts (all of the isolated RNA was reverse transcribed). The assay was immunoSEQ multiplex PCR, and TCRdb's table has in-frame clones only and misses some. This table has hundreds of thousands of clones, over 25% appearing once. The gene calls are TRBV10-3 and TRBJ1-1; 7 bases match TRBD1. This TCR was sampled from a man aged 18 to 30 in good health. The specimen sequenced was naive CD4+ T cells from blood. The CDR3 coding sequence is TGTGCCATCAGTGAGTCGACAGGGTACTACACTGAAGCTTTCTTT. It specifies CAISESTGYYTEAFF.